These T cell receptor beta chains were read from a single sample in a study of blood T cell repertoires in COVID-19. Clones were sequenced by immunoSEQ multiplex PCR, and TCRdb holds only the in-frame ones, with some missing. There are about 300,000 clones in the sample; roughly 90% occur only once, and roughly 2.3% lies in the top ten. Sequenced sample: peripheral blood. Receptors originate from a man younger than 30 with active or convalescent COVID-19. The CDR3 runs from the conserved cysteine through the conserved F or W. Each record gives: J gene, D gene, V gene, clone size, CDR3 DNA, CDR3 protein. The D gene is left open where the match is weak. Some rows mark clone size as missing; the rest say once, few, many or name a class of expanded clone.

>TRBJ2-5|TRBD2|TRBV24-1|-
TGTGCCACCAGTGAAGTGGGACTAATGGAGACCCAGTACTTC
CATSEVGLMETQYF
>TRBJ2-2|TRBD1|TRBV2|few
TGTGCCACGGTAAAGACAGGGGCGAACACCGGGGAGCTGTTTTTT
CATVKTGANTGELFF
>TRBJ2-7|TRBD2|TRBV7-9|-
TGTGCCAGCAGCTTAGTGTCTAGCGGGGGCCAGGAGCAGTACTTC
CASSLVSSGGQEQYF
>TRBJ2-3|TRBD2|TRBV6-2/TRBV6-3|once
TGTGCCAGCAGTTACTCCCCGACTAGCGGGGTCCGATCAGATACGCAGTATTTT
CASSYSPTSGVRSDTQYF
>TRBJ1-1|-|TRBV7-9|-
TGTGCCAGCAGCCCGCGGGAGTACACTGAAGCTTTCTTT
CASSPREYTEAFF
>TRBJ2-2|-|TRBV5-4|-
TGTGCCAGCAGCTTGGAGCCGGGGGCGAACACCGGGGAGCTGTTTTTT
CASSLEPGANTGELFF
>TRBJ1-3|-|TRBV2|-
TGTGCCAGCAGTAGGGAGAACCCACTCACCTCTGGAAACACCATATATTTT
CASSRENPLTSGNTIYF
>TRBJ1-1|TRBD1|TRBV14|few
TGTGCCAGCAGCCAATTTCCGGGACAGTCTCGAGCTTTCTTT
CASSQFPGQSRAFF
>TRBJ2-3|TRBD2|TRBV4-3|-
TGCGCCAGCAGCCAAGATCTTACGGGGGGGTCCACAGATACGCAGTATTTT
CASSQDLTGGSTDTQYF
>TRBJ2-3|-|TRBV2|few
TGTGCCAGCAGTGACATAGCATTAGATACGCAGTATTTT
CASSDIALDTQYF
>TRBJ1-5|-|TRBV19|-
TGTGCCAGTAGTTCCTCAGGGTTTAGCAATCAGCCCCAGCATTTT
CASSSSGFSNQPQHF
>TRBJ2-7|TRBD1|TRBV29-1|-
TGCAGCGCCAGACAGGGGGCGGGATACGAGCAGTACTTC
CSARQGAGYEQYF
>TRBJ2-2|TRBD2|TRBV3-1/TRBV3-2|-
TGTGCCAGCAGCCTCACGAGCGGGACGAACACCGGGGAGCTGTTTTTT
CASSLTSGTNTGELFF
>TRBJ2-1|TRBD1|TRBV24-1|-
TGTGCCACCAGTGATCCCCCAAGACAGGGGGCCCATGAGCAGTTCTTC
CATSDPPRQGAHEQFF